The clone carrying this T cell receptor beta chain was detected many times. Trimming at V came to 0 bases and at J to 7 bases, leaving 11 bases not matched to a gene. Per germline, CDR1 DFQATT and CDR2 SNEGSKA (reference sequence). This CDR3 is built from 15 residues. The data are from a study of patients and donors after allogeneic stem cell transplantation. MiXCR was run by TCRdb on the RT-PCR reads, yielding one entry per CDR3 protein. The sample includes fewer than 95,000 distinct CDR3 sequences, approximately 5% of them seen just once. This TCR was recovered from a human donor who was either an allogeneic HSCT recipient or a stem cell or donor lymphocyte infusion donor (not recorded which). It is not recorded whose cells these are; they may come from a transplant donor. The sample comprised blood, either unsorted or a sorted T cell fraction (not recorded which). This rearrangement joins TRBV20-1 to TRBJ2-7, with TRBD2 identical over 8 bases. The CDR3 here is CSARDFRGGSEEQYF. In nucleotides, the CDR3 is TGCAGTGCTAGAGATTTTCGGGGGGGCTCGGAGGAGCAGTACTTC.